This TCR beta chain was obtained from a study of cytomegalovirus exposure and HLA in healthy donors. This clone has only a few counts. Its specificity is unknown. Germline V CDR1 and CDR2: MDHEN, SYDVKM. V lost 7 bases, J lost 4 bases, and 6 bases stayed unmatched. The CDR3 sequence is 13 residues long. Overall study results and limits: According to a subsequent analysis, TCR clusters from the first cohort were inclined to appear together in the roughly 110 validation repertoires.

The assay was immunoSEQ multiplex PCR, and TCRdb's table has in-frame clones only and misses some. The sample holds about 130,000 clones, 85% to 90% seen once. What was sequenced was PBMCs. The rearrangement joins TRBV28 to TRBJ1-1; 7 bases are a match to TRBD1. This receptor was identified in a woman younger than 30 in good health and CMV-seronegative. CDR3 region: CASTKDRATEAFF. CDR3 DNA: TGTGCCAGCACAAAAGACAGGGCCACTGAAGCTTTCTTT.